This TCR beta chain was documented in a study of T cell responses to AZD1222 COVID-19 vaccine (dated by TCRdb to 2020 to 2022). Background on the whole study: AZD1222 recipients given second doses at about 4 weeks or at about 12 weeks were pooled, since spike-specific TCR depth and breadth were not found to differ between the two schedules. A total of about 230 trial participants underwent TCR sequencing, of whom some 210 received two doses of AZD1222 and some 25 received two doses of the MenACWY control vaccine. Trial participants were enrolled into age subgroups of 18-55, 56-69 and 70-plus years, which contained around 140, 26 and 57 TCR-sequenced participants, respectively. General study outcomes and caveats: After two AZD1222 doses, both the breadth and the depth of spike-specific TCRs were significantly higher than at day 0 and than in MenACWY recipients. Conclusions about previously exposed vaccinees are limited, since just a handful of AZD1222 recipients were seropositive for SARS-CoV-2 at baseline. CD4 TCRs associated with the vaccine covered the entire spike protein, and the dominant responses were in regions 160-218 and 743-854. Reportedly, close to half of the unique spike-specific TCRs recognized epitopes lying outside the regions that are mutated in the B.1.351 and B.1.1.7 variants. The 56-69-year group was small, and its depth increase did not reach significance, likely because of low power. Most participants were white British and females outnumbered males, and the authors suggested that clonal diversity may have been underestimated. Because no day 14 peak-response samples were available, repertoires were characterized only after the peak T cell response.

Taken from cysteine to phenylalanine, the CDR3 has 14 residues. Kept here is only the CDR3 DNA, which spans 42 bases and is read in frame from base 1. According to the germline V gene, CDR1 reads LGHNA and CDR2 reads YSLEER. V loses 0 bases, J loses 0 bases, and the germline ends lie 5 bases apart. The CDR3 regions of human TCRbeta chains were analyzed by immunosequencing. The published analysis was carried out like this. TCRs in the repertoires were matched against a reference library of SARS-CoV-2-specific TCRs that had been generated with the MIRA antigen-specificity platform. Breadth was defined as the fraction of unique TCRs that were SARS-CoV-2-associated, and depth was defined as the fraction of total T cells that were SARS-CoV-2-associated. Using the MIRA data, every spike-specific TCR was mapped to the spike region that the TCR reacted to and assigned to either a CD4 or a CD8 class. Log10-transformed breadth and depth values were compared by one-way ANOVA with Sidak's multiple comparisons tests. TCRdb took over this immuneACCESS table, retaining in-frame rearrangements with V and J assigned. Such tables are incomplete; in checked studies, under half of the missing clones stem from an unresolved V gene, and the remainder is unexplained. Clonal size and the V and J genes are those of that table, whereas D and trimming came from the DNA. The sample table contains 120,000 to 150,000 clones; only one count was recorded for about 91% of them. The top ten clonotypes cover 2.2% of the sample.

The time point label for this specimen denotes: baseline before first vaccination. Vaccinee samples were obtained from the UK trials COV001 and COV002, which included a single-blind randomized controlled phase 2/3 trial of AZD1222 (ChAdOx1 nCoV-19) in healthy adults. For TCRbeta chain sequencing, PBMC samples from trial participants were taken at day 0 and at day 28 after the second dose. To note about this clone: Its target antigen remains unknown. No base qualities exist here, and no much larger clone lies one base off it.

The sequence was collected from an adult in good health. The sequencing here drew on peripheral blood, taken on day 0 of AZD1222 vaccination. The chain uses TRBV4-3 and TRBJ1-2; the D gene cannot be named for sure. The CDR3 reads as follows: CASSQDGANYGYTF. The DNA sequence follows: TGCGCCAGCAGCCAAGACGGAGCTAACTATGGCTACACCTTC.